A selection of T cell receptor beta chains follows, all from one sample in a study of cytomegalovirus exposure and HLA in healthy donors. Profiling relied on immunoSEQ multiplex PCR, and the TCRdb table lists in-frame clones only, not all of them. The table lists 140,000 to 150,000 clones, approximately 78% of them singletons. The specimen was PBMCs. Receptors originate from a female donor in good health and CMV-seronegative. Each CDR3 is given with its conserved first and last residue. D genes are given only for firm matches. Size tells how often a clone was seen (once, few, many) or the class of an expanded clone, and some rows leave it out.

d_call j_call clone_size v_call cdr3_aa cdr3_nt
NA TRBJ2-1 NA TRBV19 CASKTGVSGEQFF TGTGCCAGTAAGACGGGGGTCTCCGGTGAGCAGTTCTTC
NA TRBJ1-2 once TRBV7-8 CASSLDSPSRGYTF TGTGCCAGCAGCCTTGACAGCCCCTCGAGAGGCTACACCTTC
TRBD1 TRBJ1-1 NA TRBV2 CASSETRGPNTEAFF TGTGCCAGCAGTGAGACAAGGGGGCCGAACACTGAAGCTTTCTTT
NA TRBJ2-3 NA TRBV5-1 CASSLVGTPGRTDTQYF TGCGCCAGCAGCTTGGTTGGGACACCGGGCCGCACAGATACGCAGTATTTT
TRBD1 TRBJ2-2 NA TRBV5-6 CASSPGLRDRNTGELFF TGTGCCAGCAGCCCGGGGCTCCGGGACAGAAACACCGGGGAGCTGTTTTTT
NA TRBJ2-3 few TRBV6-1 CASSVTDTQYF TGTGCCAGCAGCGTCACAGATACGCAGTATTTT
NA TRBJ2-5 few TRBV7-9 CSSSPSWETQYF TGTTCCAGCAGCCCGAGTTGGGAGACCCAGTACTTC
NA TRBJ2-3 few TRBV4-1 CASSLYHLQGMSRDTQYF TGCGCCAGCAGCTTATACCACTTGCAGGGAATGTCGCGAGATACGCAGTATTTT
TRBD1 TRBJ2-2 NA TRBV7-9 CASSIRDRNGELFF TGTGCCAGCAGCATCCGGGACAGAAATGGGGAGCTGTTTTTT
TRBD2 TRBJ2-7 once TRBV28 CASSQNQWGGDYEQYF TGTGCCAGCAGTCAAAACCAATGGGGGGGGGACTACGAGCAGTACTTC
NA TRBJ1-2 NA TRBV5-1 CASSSLAGAGDGYTF TGCGCCAGCAGCTCCCTCGCTGGGGCAGGGGATGGCTACACCTTC
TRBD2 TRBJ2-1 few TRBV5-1 CASSLYASGTYNEQFF TGCGCCAGCAGCTTGTACGCTAGCGGGACGTACAATGAGCAGTTCTTC
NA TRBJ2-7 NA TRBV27 CASSLSGWRFGEQYF TGTGCCAGCAGTTTATCAGGGTGGAGGTTCGGCGAGCAGTACTTC
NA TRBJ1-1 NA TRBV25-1 CASGQFRGEAFF TGTGCCAGCGGTCAATTCAGGGGAGAGGCTTTCTTT
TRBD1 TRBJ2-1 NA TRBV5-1 CASSGDREKQFF TGCGCCAGCAGTGGTGACAGGGAGAAGCAGTTCTTC
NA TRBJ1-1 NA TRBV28 CASSLLSAGDTEAFF TGTGCCAGCAGTTTATTATCGGCCGGGGACACTGAAGCTTTCTTT
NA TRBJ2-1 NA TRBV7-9 CASSSLGAGNEQFF TGTGCCAGCAGCTCGTTGGGGGCAGGAAATGAGCAGTTCTTC
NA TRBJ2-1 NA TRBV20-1 CSAEIAEKQFF TGCAGTGCTGAAATAGCGGAAAAGCAGTTCTTC
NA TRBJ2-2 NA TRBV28 CASLSNTGELFF TGTGCCAGCCTTTCCAACACCGGGGAGCTGTTTTTT
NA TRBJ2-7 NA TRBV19 CASSPPGGGYEQYF TGTGCCAGTAGTCCCCCCGGAGGAGGCTACGAGCAGTACTTC
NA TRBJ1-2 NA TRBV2 CASSDRQNNYGYTF TGTGCCAGCAGTGATCGACAGAATAACTATGGCTACACCTTC
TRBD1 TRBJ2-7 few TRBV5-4 CASSWGRDRTTYEQYF TGTGCCAGCAGCTGGGGGCGGGACAGGACAACCTACGAGCAGTACTTC
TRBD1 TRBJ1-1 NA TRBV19 CASSFNRGGEAFF TGTGCCAGTAGTTTCAACAGGGGTGGTGAAGCTTTCTTT
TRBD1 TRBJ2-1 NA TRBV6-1 CASSEAGRQGGHNEQFF TGTGCCAGCAGTGAAGCGGGTCGACAGGGGGGCCACAATGAGCAGTTCTTC
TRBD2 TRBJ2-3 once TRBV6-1 CASTLAGYTDTQYF TGTGCCAGCACACTAGCGGGGTACACAGATACGCAGTATTTT
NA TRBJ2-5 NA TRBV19 CASSRSQRYQETQYF TGTGCCAGTAGTAGGAGTCAGCGGTACCAAGAGACCCAGTACTTC
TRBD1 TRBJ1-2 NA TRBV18 CASSPGQYYGYTF TGTGCCAGCTCCCCGGGACAGTACTATGGCTACACCTTC
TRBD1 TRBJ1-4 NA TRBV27 CASSEYRGLGEKLFF TGTGCCAGCAGTGAGTACAGGGGGCTAGGTGAAAAACTGTTTTTT
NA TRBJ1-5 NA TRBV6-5 CASTERWTANQPQHF TGTGCCAGCACCGAACGCTGGACAGCGAATCAGCCCCAGCATTTT
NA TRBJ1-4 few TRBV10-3 CAISESRFEGKKLFF TGTGCCATCAGTGAGTCGAGGTTCGAGGGTAAGAAACTGTTTTTT
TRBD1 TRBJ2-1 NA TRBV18 CASSPGTGTYNEQFF TGTGCCAGCTCACCAGGGACAGGGACCTACAATGAGCAGTTCTTC
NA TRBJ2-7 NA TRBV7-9 CASSSRTDYEQYF TGTGCCAGCAGCTCTCGGACAGATTACGAGCAGTACTTC
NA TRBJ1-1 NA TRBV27 CASSSPLRGNTEAFF TGTGCCAGCAGTTCCCCGCTCAGAGGGAACACTGAAGCTTTCTTT
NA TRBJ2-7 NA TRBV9 CASSVGGRRGDLEQYF TGTGCCAGCAGCGTAGGTGGGCGCAGGGGGGATCTCGAGCAGTACTTC
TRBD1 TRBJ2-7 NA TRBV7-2 CASSSRRGQGFEQYF TGTGCCAGCAGCTCTCGACGGGGACAGGGGTTCGAGCAGTACTTC
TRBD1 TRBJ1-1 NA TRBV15 CATSRDLGTGVEAFF TGTGCCACCAGCAGAGATCTAGGGACAGGAGTCGAAGCTTTCTTT
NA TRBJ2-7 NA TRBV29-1 CSVARGRGNYEQYF TGCAGCGTAGCGCGGGGCCGAGGGAACTACGAGCAGTACTTC
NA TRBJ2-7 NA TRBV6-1 CASSDRVSYEQYF TGTGCCAGCAGTGACAGGGTCTCCTACGAGCAGTACTTC
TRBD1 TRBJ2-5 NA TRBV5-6 CATRQGAGTQYF TGTGCCACCAGACAGGGGGCGGGGACCCAGTACTTC
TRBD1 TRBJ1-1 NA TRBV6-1 CASRRRGQGSEAFF TGTGCCAGCAGGAGGCGGGGACAGGGGAGTGAAGCTTTCTTT
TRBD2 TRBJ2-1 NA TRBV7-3 CASSPKGSSGRWDNEQFF TGTGCCAGCAGCCCAAAAGGGTCTAGCGGGAGGTGGGACAATGAGCAGTTCTTC
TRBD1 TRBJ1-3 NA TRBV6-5 CASTLGTASGNTIYF TGTGCCAGCACCCTCGGGACAGCTTCTGGAAACACCATATATTTT
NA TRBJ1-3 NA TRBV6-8 CASSPTGITGNTIYF TGTGCCAGCAGCCCCACCGGTATAACTGGAAACACCATATATTTT
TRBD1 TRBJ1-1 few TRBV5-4 CASSWTGDNTEAFF TGTGCCAGCAGCTGGACAGGGGACAACACTGAAGCTTTCTTT
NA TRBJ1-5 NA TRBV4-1 CASSQEDGGNQPQHF TGCGCCAGCAGCCAAGAAGACGGGGGAAATCAGCCCCAGCATTTT
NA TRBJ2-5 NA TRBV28 CASSLAASLVTQYF TGTGCCAGCAGTTTAGCGGCTAGCCTAGTGACCCAGTACTTC